Below, one T cell receptor beta chain is given with its context. This specimen belongs to a study of T cell changes during pregnancy in multiple sclerosis. The V gene's germline CDR1 is LNHNV and CDR2 YYDKDF (reference sequence). The CDR3 is made up of 15 amino acids. Trimming took off 0 bases at V and 5 bases at J, with 11 bases between the two ends. The data were produced by immunoSEQ multiplex PCR, yet TCRdb's version contains in-frame clones alone and is incomplete. In the table there are 85,000 to 120,000 clones, 80% to 95% of which are singletons. The V call is TRBV15, the J call TRBJ1-5; D perhaps matches TRBD1 (5 bases). The sample was peripheral blood, taken after pregnancy. This TCR came from a female donor with multiple sclerosis, enrolled in a pregnancy study. The chain's CDR3 is CATSRDLGPDQPQHF. CDR3 DNA: TGTGCCACCAGCAGAGATCTGGGGCCAGATCAGCCCCAGCATTTT.